This T cell receptor (beta chain) emerged from a study of blood T cell repertoires in COVID-19. Profiling relied on immunoSEQ multiplex PCR, and the TCRdb table lists in-frame clones only, not all of them. The sample has 150,000 or so clones; 70% to 90% are singletons. This CDR3 region has 14 residues. Germline CDR1 is MNHEY and CDR2 is SMNVEV (reference sequence). Between the trimmed V and J ends, which lost 6 bases and 1 base, there was a span of 10 bases. This clonotype was obtained from a man in his fifties or sixties with COVID-19, enrolled during active disease. Sequencing input: peripheral blood. V usage is TRBV27 and J usage is TRBJ1-5, with TRBD1 as a possible D gene (6 bases). CDR3 protein: CASRARGSNQPQHF. The DNA for the CDR3 is TGTGCCAGCAGGGCCAGGGGCAGCAATCAGCCCCAGCATTTT.